The TCR beta chain described here comes from a study of T cells in Graves' hyperthyroidism and ophthalmopathy. Exclusion criteria comprised uncontrolled infection, other autoimmune disease, pregnancy or lactation. Clinical symptoms, serum thyroxine, TRAb, thyroid ultrasound and orbital computed tomography informed diagnoses. Blood was sampled at initial diagnosis of hyperthyroidism, prior to onset of any ophthalmopathy symptoms. The CDR3 has 15 residues. The V and J ends lost 4 bases and 8 bases, in that order; junction bases with no gene match: 10. Germline values: CDR1 MDHEN, CDR2 SYDVKM. Amplification of TCR beta CDR3 regions was performed using RNA transcripts as template. The HTBI primer set drove a first-round RT-PCR of the TCR CDR3. A single record per CDR3 protein comes from TCRdb applying MiXCR to the multiplex PCR reads. The table has under 400,000 distinct CDR3 sequences, about a sixth seen once.

This clonotype was observed at least ten times. Its matching antigen is unknown. Study-wide results and limits: Researchers found most expanded thyroid clonotypes above 0.001 in blood as well.

Material for sequencing was blood. The receptor's source is a woman aged 18-29 years with Graves' hyperthyroidism that later progressed to Graves' ophthalmopathy. The chain joins TRBV28 to TRBJ2-7, with 11 nucleotides matching TRBD1. The CDR3 DNA is TGTGCCAGCAGTTCGTCCCCGGGACAGGGGGGTCAGCAGTACTTC. Translating gives CASSSSPGQGGQQYF.